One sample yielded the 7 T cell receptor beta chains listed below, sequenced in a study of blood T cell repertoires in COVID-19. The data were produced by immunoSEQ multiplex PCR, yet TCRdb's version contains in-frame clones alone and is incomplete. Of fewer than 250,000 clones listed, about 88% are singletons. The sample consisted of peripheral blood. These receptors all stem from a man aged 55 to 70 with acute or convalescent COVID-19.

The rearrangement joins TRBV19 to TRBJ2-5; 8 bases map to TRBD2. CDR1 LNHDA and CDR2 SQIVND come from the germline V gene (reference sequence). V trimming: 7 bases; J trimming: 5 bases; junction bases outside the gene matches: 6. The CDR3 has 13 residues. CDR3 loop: CASTSSGVETQYF. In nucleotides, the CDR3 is TGTGCCAGTACCAGTAGCGGGGTTGAGACCCAGTACTTC. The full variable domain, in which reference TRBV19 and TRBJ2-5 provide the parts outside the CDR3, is DGGITQSPKYLFRKEGQNVTLSCEQNLNHDAMYWYRQDPGQGLRLIYYSQIVNDFQKGDIAEGYSVSREKKESFPLTVTSAQKNPTAFYLCASTSSGVETQYFGPGTRLLVL.

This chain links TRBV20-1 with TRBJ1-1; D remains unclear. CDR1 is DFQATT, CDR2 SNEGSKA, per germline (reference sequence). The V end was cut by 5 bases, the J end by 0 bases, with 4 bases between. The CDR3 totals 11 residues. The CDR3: CSAQMNTEAFF. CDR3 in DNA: TGCAGTGCTCAAATGAACACTGAAGCTTTCTTT.

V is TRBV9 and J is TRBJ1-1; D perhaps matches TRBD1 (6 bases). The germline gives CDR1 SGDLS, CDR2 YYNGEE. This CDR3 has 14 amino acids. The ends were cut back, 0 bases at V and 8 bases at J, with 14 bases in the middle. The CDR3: CASSVDTGLGEAFF. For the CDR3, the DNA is TGTGCCAGCAGCGTAGATACAGGGCTAGGGGAAGCTTTCTTT.

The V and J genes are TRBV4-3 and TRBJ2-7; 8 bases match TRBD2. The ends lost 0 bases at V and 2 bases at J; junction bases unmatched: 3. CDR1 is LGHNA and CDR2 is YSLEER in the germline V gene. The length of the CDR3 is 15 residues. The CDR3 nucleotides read TGCGCCAGCAGCCAAGATCGCGGGGGGCCCTACGAGCAGTACTTC. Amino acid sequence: CASSQDRGGPYEQYF.

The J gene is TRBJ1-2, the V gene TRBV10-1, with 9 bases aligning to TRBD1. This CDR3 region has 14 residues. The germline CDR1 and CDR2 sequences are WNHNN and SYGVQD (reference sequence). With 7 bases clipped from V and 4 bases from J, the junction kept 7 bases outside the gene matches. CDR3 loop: CASTNRGPCYGYTF. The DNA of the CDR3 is TGCGCCAGCACCAACAGGGGGCCTTGCTATGGCTACACCTTC.

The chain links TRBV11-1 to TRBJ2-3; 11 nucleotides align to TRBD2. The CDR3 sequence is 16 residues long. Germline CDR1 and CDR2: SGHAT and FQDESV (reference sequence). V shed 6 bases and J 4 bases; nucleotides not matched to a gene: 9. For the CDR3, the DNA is TGTGCCAGCAGGGAGACTAGCGGGGCCGGGGCAGATACGCAGTATTTT. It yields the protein CASRETSGAGADTQYF.

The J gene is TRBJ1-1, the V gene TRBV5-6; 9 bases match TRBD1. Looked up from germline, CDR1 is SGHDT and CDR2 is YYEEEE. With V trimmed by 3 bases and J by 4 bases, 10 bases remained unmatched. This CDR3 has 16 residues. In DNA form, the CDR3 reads TGTGCCAGCAGCTCCCCGCTGACAGGGGGGGGCACTGAAGCTTTCTTT. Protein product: CASSSPLTGGGTEAFF.